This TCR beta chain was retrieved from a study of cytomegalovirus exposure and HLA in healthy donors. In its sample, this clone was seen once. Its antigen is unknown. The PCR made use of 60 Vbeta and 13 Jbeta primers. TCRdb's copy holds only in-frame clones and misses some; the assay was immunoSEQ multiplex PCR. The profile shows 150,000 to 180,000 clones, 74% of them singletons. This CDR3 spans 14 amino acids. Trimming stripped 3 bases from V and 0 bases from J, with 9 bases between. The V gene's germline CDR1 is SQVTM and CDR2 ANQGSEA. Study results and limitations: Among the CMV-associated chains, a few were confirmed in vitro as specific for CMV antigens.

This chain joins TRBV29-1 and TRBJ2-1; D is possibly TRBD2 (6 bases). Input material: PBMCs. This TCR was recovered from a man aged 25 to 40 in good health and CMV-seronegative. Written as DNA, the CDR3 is TGCAGCGTTGATGGGGACTTCTCCTACAATGAGCAGTTCTTC. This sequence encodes CSVDGDFSYNEQFF.